Below, one T cell receptor (beta chain) is given with its context. What it binds is unknown. The V gene end was trimmed by 6 bases and the J gene end by 4 bases; junction bases not matched to a gene: 7. The CDR3 has 15 amino acids. Germline CDR1 MNHNS, CDR2 SASEGT. The sample comes from a study of a mutant IDH1 vaccine in newly diagnosed glioma. Looking at the study overall: Patients began vaccination 4-6 weeks after radiotherapy alone, or with temozolomide cycles.

Profiling relied on immunoSEQ multiplex PCR, and the TCRdb table lists in-frame clones only, not all of them. Of nearly 35,000 clones listed, roughly 80% were seen once; the top ten hold roughly 24%. Time point: week 5, during vaccination. A 20-mer mutant IDH1 peptide at 300 ug was injected subcutaneously with topical imiquimod. This chain joins TRBV6-1 and TRBJ2-2; 8 nucleotides agree with TRBD1. The sequencing used PBMCs, collected from a glioma patient whose treatment included an IDH1 peptide vaccine. This clonotype was sampled from a man aged 30 to 39 with glioma. The CDR3 bases are TGTGCCAGCAGCGCCTGGACAGGGAGCACCGGGGAGCTGTTTTTT. Amino acids: CASSAWTGSTGELFF.